The 26 T cell receptor beta chains given below trace back to one sample, sequenced in a study of early T cells in non-severe SARS-CoV-2 infection. In TCRdb, the 5' RACE reads were re-called with MiXCR into one record per CDR3 protein. Of around 100,000 distinct CDR3 sequences in the sample, less than 15% were seen once. Input material: whole blood. These receptors came from an adult who was a healthcare worker with PCR-confirmed SARS-CoV-2 infection or an uninfected control (not recorded which).

This sequence joins TRBV6-2 or TRBV6-3 and TRBJ2-7; 13 positions match TRBD2. The CDR3 contains 17 residues. Germline values: CDR1 MNHEY, CDR2 SVGEGT. Trimming removed 5 bases from V and 1 base from J; junction bases left unmatched: 8. The CDR3 region has the DNA TGTGCCAGCAGTCACCAAGGACTAGCGGGAGCTTCCTACGAGCAGTACTTC. Translation: CASSHQGLAGASYEQYF.

This clonotype came up a few times. The J gene is TRBJ2-7, the V gene TRBV6-2 or TRBV6-3, with 9 bases that match TRBD2. The CDR3 length is 15 residues. Germline values: CDR1 MNHEY, CDR2 SVGEGT. The junction had 1 base not matched to a gene; V was cut back by 1 base and J by 0 bases. The CDR3 region has the DNA TGTGCCAGCAGTTACTTTAGCGGGAGCTCCTACGAGCAGTACTTC. It encodes CASSYFSGSSYEQYF.

This clonotype was picked up a small number of times. This chain uses TRBV2 with TRBJ1-5; 7 positions match TRBD1. V lost 6 bases, J lost 1 base, and 18 bases stayed unmatched. CDR1 SNHLY and CDR2 FYNNEI come from the germline V gene. The CDR3 runs to 19 residues. CDR3 protein: CASSTRDSTIGISNQPQHF. The CDR3 nucleotides are TGTGCCAGCAGCACAAGGGACAGTACAATCGGGATAAGCAATCAGCCCCAGCATTTT.

The chain uses TRBV9 and TRBJ1-4; D is undetermined. Germline V lookup: CDR1 SGDLS, CDR2 YYNGEE. There are 13 residues in the CDR3. V dropped 4 bases and J dropped 8 bases, with 12 bases sitting between them. Here the CDR3 DNA reads TGTGCCAGCAGCCGGGATTTCGAAGAAAAACTGTTTTTT. It yields the protein CASSRDFEEKLFF.

V usage is TRBV7-2 and J usage is TRBJ1-2, with 8 bases matching TRBD1. The J segment lost 8 bases and the V segment lost 3 bases, leaving 5 bases of the junction unmatched. Germline loops: CDR1 SGHTA, CDR2 FQGNSA. The CDR3 length is 13 residues. Here the CDR3 reads CASSFQGAGGYTF. The CDR3 DNA reads TGTGCCAGCAGCTTTCAGGGGGCGGGAGGCTACACCTTC.

The table lists this clonotype with a few counts. The rearrangement links TRBV28 to TRBJ1-5; TRBD1 aligns across 8 bases. V gave up 5 bases and J gave up 4 bases; unmatched junction bases: 10. The CDR3 runs 16 residues. Germline values: CDR1 MDHEN, CDR2 SYDVKM. CDR3 nucleotides: TGTGCCAGCAGTCCACTCCTTCACAGGGGGAATCAGCCCCAGCATTTT. Its protein is CASSPLLHRGNQPQHF.

The V and J genes are TRBV20-1 and TRBJ1-3; a weak D match, TRBD1 (5 bases). V dropped 6 bases and J dropped 10 bases, with 10 bases sitting between them. The CDR3 loop spans 10 amino acids. CDR1 and CDR2 from the germline V gene are DFQATT and SNEGSKA (reference sequence). The CDR3 protein is CSAARGTIYF. CDR3 nucleotides: TGCAGTGCGGCGCGGGGGACCATATATTTT.

This clonotype was picked up many times. The rearrangement joins TRBV11-2 to TRBJ2-3; the D is unclear. CDR3 length: 14 amino acids. Trimming shortened V by 4 bases and J by 7 bases, and 15 bases separated the two germline ends. Germline CDR1 SGHAT, CDR2 FQNNGV. DNA for the CDR3: TGTGCCAGCAGCTCCGGCCTGACTCACTATACGCAGTATTTT. This codes for CASSSGLTHYTQYF.

The genes are TRBV6-5 and TRBJ1-1, with a weak D call TRBD1 (5 bases). V lost 0 bases and J lost 0, with 8 bases in between. The CDR3 loop spans 15 amino acids. The V gene's germline CDR1 is MNHEY and CDR2 SVGAGI. The CDR3 DNA follows: TGTGCCAGCAGTTACTCTCCAGGGATGAACACTGAAGCTTTCTTT. Amino acids: CASSYSPGMNTEAFF.

The rearrangement uses TRBV4-1 and TRBJ2-5, with TRBD2 identical over 11 bases. J was trimmed by 5 bases and V by 3 bases; bases with no gene match: 5. The CDR3 contains 15 residues. Germline CDR1 is MGHRA and CDR2 is YSYEKL. The CDR3 region is CASSHLLAGVETQYF. CDR3 nucleotide sequence: TGCGCCAGCAGCCACTTACTAGCGGGAGTGGAGACCCAGTACTTC.

In this sample, this clonotype turned up a few times. The V and J genes are TRBV20-1 and TRBJ2-2, with D unclear. Germline V lookup: CDR1 DFQATT, CDR2 SNEGSKA (reference sequence). V lost 1 base to trimming and J lost 1 base, with 4 bases between them. The CDR3 length is 13 residues. CDR3 in amino acids: CSARALNTGELFF. Written as DNA, the CDR3 is TGCAGTGCTAGAGCACTGAACACCGGGGAGCTGTTTTTT.

The chain joins TRBV20-1 to TRBJ1-2; 7 nucleotides match TRBD1. Germline-derived CDR1 and CDR2 are DFQATT and SNEGSKA (reference sequence). Germline trimming cut 5 bases from V and 7 bases from J; bases unmatched to any gene: 13. The CDR3 has 14 amino acids. The CDR3 DNA is TGCAGTGCTCTCCCCCCTCAAGGGGGCTTTGGCTACACCTTC. It translates to CSALPPQGGFGYTF.

The rearrangement links TRBV10-3 to TRBJ2-7; 8 positions agree with TRBD1. V shed 2 bases, J shed 6 bases, and the junction held 9 bases outside the gene matches. Germline-derived CDR1 and CDR2 are ENHRY and SYGVKD. The length of the CDR3 is 15 residues. In nucleotides, the CDR3 is TGTGCCATCAGTGAGGAAGGGACCCAGGGGGCCGAGCAGTACTTC. Amino acids: CAISEEGTQGAEQYF.

Many counts were recorded for this clonotype. The chain employs TRBV7-2 and TRBJ2-3; D ambiguous. CDR1 is SGHTA and CDR2 is FQGNSA in the germline V gene. The CDR3 runs to 12 residues. Between the trimmed V and J ends, which lost 2 bases and 4 bases, there was a span of 4 bases. As DNA, the CDR3 is TGTGCCAGCAGCTTACTAGCAGATACGCAGTATTTT. Translating it yields CASSLLADTQYF.

The chain joins TRBV6-2 or TRBV6-3 to TRBJ2-1; D might be TRBD2 (7 bases). The CDR3 is 14 amino acids. The V and J ends lost 2 bases and 4 bases respectively, with 9 bases between them. Germline-derived CDR1 and CDR2 are MNHEY and SVGEGT. CDR3 amino acids: CASSYRGGYNEQFF. DNA of the CDR3: TGTGCCAGCAGTTACAGGGGGGGGTACAATGAGCAGTTCTTC.

The rearrangement uses TRBV7-9 and TRBJ2-4, with D perhaps TRBD2 (6 bases). The CDR3 has 18 residues. CDR1 is SEHNR, CDR2 FQNEAQ, per germline (reference sequence). The V and J ends lost 3 bases and 1 base respectively, with 19 bases between them. The CDR3: CASSLGLHRGKAKNIQYF. CDR3 DNA: TGTGCCAGCAGCTTGGGACTCCACCGAGGGAAGGCCAAAAACATTCAGTACTTC.

This clonotype was observed a handful of times. This chain uses TRBV7-6 with TRBJ1-3; D is perhaps TRBD1 (6 bases). Looked up from germline, CDR1 is SGHVS and CDR2 is FNYEAQ. This CDR3 has 15 amino acids. V was shortened by 5 bases and J by 4 bases, with 15 bases between the two germline ends. The CDR3 here is CASSALTGTGNTIYF. The CDR3 nucleotides read TGTGCCAGCAGCGCTCTCACAGGGACGGGAAACACCATATATTTT. Full variable domain (missing parts from reference TRBV7-6 and TRBJ1-3): GAGVSQSPRYKVTKRGQDVALRCDPISGHVSLYWYRQALGQGPEFLTYFNYEAQQDKSGLPNDRFSAERPEGSISTLTIQRTEQRDSAMYRCASSALTGTGNTIYFGEGSWLTVV.

The chain couples TRBV7-9 to TRBJ2-1; TRBD1 aligns across 7 bases. V lost 3 bases, J lost 5 bases, and 7 bases stayed unmatched. Looked up from germline, CDR1 is SEHNR and CDR2 is FQNEAQ (reference sequence). This CDR3 has 15 amino acids. CDR3 loop: CASSFRRGQDNEQFF. The CDR3 coding sequence is TGTGCCAGCAGCTTTCGTAGGGGGCAAGACAATGAGCAGTTCTTC.

The chain carries TRBV29-1 and TRBJ2-1; 7 bases match TRBD2. The V gene's germline CDR1 is SQVTM and CDR2 ANQGSEA. The CDR3 covers 14 residues. Germline trimming cut 3 bases from V and 7 bases from J; bases unmatched to any gene: 9. Here the CDR3 reads CSVDRGGRRNEQFF. The CDR3 DNA reads TGCAGCGTTGATCGGGGCGGGAGACGGAATGAGCAGTTCTTC.

This clonotype has more than one count but fewer than ten. The chain combines TRBV30 with TRBJ2-1, with D perhaps matching TRBD1 or TRBD2 (5 bases each). V lost 1 base and J 13 bases, leaving 11 bases between the germline ends. This CDR3 spans 11 amino acids. Germline V gene sequence: CDR1 GTSNPN, CDR2 SVGIG (reference sequence). CDR3 coding DNA: TGTGCCTGGAGTGAAGGGACCGACCAGTTCTTC. Protein sequence: CAWSEGTDQFF.

This clonotype was counted a few times. V usage is TRBV29-1 and J usage is TRBJ2-5; D gene unclear. The CDR3 contains 12 residues. From germline, CDR1 is SQVTM and CDR2 ANQGSEA. The germline V and J ends were trimmed by 3 bases and 3 bases, with 8 bases remaining between them. The CDR3 spells CSVESQKETQYF. DNA of the CDR3: TGCAGCGTTGAGTCCCAAAAAGAGACCCAGTACTTC.

This clonotype was counted between two and nine times. This sequence joins TRBV6-5 and TRBJ2-7, with D uncertain. V was pared by 7 bases and J by 3 bases, with 13 bases between. The CDR3 length is 13 residues. The germline V gene encodes CDR1 MNHEY and CDR2 SVGAGI. In DNA form, the CDR3 reads TGTGCCAGCACCTCCGGACCGCTCTACGAGCAGTACTTC. Translation gives CASTSGPLYEQYF.

This clonotype was counted at least ten times. This rearrangement joins TRBV5-1 to TRBJ2-7, with 14 bases fitting TRBD2. The junction had 12 bases not matched to a gene; V was cut back by 4 bases and J by 6 bases. Germline values: CDR1 SGHRS, CDR2 YFSETQ. The CDR3 loop spans 17 amino acids. CDR3 in amino acids: CASSAGLAGASGSEQYF. The CDR3 DNA sequence: TGCGCCAGCAGCGCGGGACTAGCGGGAGCTTCGGGATCCGAGCAGTACTTC.

This clonotype was seen more than once but under ten times. The CDR3 is CASSFTGSGEQYF. In DNA form, the CDR3 reads TGTGCCAGCAGCTTTACAGGGTCTGGGGAGCAGTACTTC. The chain recombines TRBV5-6 with TRBJ2-7; TRBD1 might be the D (6 bases). The V end was cut by 2 bases, the J end by 7 bases, with 13 bases between. Germline lookup yields CDR1 SGHDT and CDR2 YYEEEE. The CDR3 length is 13 residues.

This clonotype appeared many times. The CDR3 here is CASSLYVGQGAREKLFF. DNA of the CDR3: TGCGCCAGCAGCTTGTATGTGGGACAGGGGGCTCGGGAAAAACTGTTTTTT. The J gene is TRBJ1-4, the V gene TRBV5-1; 12 positions agree with TRBD1. V lost 1 base, J lost 8 bases, and 9 bases stayed unmatched. This CDR3 region has 17 residues. Germline CDR1 SGHRS, CDR2 YFSETQ.

This clonotype was recorded a few times. The chain uses TRBV27 and TRBJ2-7; 7 bases fit TRBD2. CDR3 length: 12 residues. The germline gives CDR1 MNHEY, CDR2 SMNVEV (reference sequence). J gave up 7 bases and V 8 bases, and 8 bases lay outside the gene matches. The CDR3 is CASGTSVREQYF. The CDR3 coding sequence is TGTGCCAGCGGTACTAGCGTGCGGGAGCAGTACTTC.